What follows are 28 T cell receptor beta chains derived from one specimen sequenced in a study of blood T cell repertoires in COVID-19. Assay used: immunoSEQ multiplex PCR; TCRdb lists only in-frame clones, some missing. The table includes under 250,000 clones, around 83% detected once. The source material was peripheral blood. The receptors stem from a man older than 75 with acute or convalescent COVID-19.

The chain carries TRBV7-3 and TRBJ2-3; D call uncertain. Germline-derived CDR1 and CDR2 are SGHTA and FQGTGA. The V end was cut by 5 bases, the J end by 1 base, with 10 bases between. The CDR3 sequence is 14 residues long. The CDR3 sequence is CASSRELRTDTQYF. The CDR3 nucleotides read TGTGCCAGCAGCCGTGAGTTACGCACAGATACGCAGTATTTT.

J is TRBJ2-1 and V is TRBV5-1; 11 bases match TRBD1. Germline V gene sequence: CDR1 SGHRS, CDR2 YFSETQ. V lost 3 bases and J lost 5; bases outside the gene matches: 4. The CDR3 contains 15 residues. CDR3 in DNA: TGCGCCAGCAGCTACGGACAGGGGGCGCACAATGAGCAGTTCTTC. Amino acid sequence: CASSYGQGAHNEQFF.

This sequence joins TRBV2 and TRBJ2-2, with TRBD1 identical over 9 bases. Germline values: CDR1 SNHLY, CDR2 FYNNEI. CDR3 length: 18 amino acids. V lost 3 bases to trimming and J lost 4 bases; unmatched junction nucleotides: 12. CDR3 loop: CASSDMGQGTGITGELFF. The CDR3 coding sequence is TGTGCCAGCAGTGATATGGGACAGGGAACGGGTATCACCGGGGAGCTGTTTTTT.

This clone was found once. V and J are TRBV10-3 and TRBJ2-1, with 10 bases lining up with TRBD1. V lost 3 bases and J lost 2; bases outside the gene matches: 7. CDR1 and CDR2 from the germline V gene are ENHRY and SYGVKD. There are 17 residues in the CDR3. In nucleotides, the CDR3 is TGTGCCATCAGTGATGTAGTGGGACAGGGGACCTACAATGAGCAGTTCTTC. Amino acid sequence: CAISDVVGQGTYNEQFF.

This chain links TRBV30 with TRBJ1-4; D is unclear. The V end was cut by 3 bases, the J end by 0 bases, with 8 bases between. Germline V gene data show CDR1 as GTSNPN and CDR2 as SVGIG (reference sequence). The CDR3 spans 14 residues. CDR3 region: CAWRAGATNEKLFF. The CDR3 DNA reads TGTGCCTGGAGGGCCGGGGCAACTAATGAAAAACTGTTTTTT.

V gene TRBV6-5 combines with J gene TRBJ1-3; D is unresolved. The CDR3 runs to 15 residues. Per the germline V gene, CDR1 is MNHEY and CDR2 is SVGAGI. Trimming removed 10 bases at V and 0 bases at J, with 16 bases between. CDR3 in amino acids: CATSPLRSSGNTIYF. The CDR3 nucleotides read TGTGCCACTTCCCCACTGAGGAGCTCTGGAAACACCATATATTTT.

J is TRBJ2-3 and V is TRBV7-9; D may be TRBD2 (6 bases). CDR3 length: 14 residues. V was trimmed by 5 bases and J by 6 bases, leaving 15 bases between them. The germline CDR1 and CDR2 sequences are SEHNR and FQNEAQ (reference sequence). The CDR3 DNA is TGTGCCAGCAGCCCTTCGGGGAGGAGGGATACGCAGTATTTT. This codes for CASSPSGRRDTQYF.

DNA of the CDR3: TGCGCCAGCAGCGCCCGAGGGAGGGCAGATACGCAGTATTTT. Translated: CASSARGRADTQYF. J is TRBJ2-3 and V is TRBV5-1, with 7 positions matching TRBD2. Trimming took 4 bases from V and 4 from J; bases not matched to a gene: 6. The CDR3 totals 14 residues. CDR1 is SGHRS and CDR2 is YFSETQ in the germline V gene.

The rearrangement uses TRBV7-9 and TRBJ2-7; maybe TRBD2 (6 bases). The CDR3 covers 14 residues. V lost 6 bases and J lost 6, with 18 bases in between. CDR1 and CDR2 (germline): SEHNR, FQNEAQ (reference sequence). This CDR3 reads CASSRDSSSREQYF. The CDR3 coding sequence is TGTGCCAGCAGTAGGGACTCCTCAAGCCGCGAGCAGTACTTC.

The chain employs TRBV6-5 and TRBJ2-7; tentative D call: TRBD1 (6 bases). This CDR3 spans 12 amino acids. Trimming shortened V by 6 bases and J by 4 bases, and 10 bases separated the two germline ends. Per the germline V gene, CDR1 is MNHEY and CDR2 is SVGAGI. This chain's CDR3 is CASRPQGYEQYF. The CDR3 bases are TGTGCCAGCAGACCACAGGGTTACGAGCAGTACTTC.

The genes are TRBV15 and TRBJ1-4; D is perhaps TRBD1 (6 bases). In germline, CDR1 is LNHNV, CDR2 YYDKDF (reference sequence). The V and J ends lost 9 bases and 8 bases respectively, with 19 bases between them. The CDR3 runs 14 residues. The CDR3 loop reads CATDGGALSEKLFF. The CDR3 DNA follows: TGTGCCACTGATGGGGGGGCGCTTTCAGAAAAACTGTTTTTT.

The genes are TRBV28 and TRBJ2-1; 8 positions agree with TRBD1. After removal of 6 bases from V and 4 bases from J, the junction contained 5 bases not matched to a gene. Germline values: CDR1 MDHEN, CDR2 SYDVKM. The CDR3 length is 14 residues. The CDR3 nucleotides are TGTGCCAGCAGCTCAGGGGGCGATTACAATGAGCAGTTCTTC. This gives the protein CASSSGGDYNEQFF.

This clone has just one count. CDR3 amino acids: CASSADRGYGYTF. For the CDR3, the DNA is TGTGCCAGCAGCGCGGACAGGGGTTATGGCTACACCTTC. V gene TRBV9 combines with J gene TRBJ1-2, with TRBD1 matching 9 bases. This CDR3 is 13 amino acids long. Germline CDR1 and CDR2: SGDLS and YYNGEE. V dropped 3 bases and J dropped 5; count of bases not matched to a gene: 2.

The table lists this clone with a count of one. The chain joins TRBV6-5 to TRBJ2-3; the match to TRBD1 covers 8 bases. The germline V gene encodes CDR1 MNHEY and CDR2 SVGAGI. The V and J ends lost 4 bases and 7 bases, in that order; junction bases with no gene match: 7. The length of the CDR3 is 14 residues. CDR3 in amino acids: CASSLNQGANTQYF. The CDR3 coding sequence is TGTGCCAGCAGTTTAAATCAGGGGGCGAATACGCAGTATTTT.

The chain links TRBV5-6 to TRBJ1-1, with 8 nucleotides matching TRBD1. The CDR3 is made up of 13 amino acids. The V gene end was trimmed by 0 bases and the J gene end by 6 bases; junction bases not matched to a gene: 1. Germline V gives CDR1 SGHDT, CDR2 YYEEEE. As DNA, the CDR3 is TGTGCCAGCAGCTTGGCAGGGGGCTCTGAAGCTTTCTTT. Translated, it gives CASSLAGGSEAFF. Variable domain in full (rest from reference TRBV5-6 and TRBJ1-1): DAGVTQSPTHLIKTRGQQVTLRCSPKSGHDTVSWYQQALGQGPQFIFQYYEEEERQRGNFPDRFSGHQFPNYSSELNVNALLLGDSALYLCASSLAGGSEAFFGQGTRLTVV.

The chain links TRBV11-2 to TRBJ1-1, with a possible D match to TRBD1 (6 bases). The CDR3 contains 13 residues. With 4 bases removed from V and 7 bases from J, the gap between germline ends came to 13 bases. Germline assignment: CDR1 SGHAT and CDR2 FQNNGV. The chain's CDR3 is CASSYGGRGEAFF. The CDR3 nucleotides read TGTGCCAGCAGCTATGGGGGCAGGGGTGAAGCTTTCTTT. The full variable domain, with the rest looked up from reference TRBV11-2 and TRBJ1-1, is EAGVAQSPRYKIIEKRQSVAFWCNPISGHATLYWYQQILGQGPKLLIQFQNNGVVDDSQLPKDRFSAERLKGVDSTLKIQPAKLEDSAVYLCASSYGGRGEAFFGQGTRLTVV.

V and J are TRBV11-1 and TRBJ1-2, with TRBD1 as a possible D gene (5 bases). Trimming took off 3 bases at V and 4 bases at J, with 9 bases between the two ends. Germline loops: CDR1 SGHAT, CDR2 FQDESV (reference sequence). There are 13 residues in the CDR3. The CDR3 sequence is CASSFDSGYGYTF. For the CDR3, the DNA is TGTGCCAGCAGCTTTGACAGTGGCTATGGCTACACCTTC.

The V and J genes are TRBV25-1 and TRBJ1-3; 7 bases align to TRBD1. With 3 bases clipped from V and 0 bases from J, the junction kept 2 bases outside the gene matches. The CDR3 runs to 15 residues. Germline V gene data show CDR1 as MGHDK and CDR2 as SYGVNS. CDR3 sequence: CASSETGISGNTIYF. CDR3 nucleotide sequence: TGTGCCAGCAGTGAGACAGGGATCTCTGGAAACACCATATATTTT. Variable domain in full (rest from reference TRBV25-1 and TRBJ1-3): EADIYQTPRYLVIGTGKKITLECSQTMGHDKMYWYQQDPGMELHLIHYSYGVNSTEKGDLSSESTVSRIRTEHFPLTLESARPSHTSQYLCASSETGISGNTIYFGEGSWLTVV.

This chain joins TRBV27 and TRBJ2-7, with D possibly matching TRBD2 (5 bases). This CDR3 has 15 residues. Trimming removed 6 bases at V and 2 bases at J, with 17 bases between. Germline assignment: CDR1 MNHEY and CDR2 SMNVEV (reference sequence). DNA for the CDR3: TGTGCCAGCAGCTTAGACCCCGAGGGCGCCTACGAGCAGTACTTC. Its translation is CASSLDPEGAYEQYF.

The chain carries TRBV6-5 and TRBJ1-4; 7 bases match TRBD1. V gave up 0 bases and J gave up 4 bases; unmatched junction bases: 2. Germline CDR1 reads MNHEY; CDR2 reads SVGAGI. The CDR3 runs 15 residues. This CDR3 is CASSYSGQINEKLFF. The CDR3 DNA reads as TGTGCCAGCAGTTACTCGGGACAGATTAATGAAAAACTGTTTTTT.

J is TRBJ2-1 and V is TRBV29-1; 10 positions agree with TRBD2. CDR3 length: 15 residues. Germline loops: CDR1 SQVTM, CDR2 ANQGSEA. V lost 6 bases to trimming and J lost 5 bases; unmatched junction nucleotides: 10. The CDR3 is CSVYKREGLNNEQFF. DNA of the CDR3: TGCAGCGTCTATAAGCGGGAGGGCCTTAACAATGAGCAGTTCTTC.

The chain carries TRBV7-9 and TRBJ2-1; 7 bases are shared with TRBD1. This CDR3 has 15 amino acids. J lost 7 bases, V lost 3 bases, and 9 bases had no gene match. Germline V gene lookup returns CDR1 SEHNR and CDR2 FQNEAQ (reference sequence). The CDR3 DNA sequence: TGTGCCAGCAGCTTGCAAGGGGGCCTCGTTAATGAGCAGTTCTTC. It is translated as CASSLQGGLVNEQFF.

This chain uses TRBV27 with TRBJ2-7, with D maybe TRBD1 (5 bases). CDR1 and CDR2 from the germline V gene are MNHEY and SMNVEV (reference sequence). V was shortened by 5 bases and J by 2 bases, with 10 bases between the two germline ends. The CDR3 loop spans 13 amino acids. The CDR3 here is CASSPRTPYEQYF. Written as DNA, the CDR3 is TGTGCCAGCAGTCCTCGGACACCCTACGAGCAGTACTTC.

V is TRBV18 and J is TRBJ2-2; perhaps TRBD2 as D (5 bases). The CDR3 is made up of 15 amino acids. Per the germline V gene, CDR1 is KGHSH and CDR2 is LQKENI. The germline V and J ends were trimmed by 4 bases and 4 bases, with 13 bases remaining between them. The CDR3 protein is CASSLNREGTGELFF. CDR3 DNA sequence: TGTGCCAGCTCACTCAATCGGGAAGGCACCGGGGAGCTGTTTTTT.

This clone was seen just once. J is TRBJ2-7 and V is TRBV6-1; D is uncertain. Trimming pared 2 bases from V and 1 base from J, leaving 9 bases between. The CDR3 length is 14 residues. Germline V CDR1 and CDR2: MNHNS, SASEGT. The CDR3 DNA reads TGTGCCAGCAGTGAATCTGTTCGTTCCTACGAGCAGTACTTC. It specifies CASSESVRSYEQYF.

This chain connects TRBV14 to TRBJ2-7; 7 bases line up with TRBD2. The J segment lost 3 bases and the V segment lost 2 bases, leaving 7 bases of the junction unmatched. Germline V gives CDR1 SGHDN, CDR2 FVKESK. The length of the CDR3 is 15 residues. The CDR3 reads CASSQTGTKGYEQYF. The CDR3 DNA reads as TGTGCCAGCAGCCAAACCGGGACTAAGGGCTACGAGCAGTACTTC.

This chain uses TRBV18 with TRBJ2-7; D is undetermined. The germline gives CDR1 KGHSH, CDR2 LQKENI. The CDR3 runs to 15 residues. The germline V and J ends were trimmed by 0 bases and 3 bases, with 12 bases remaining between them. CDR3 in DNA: TGTGCCAGCTCACCACCGTTCGGTAATCACTACGAGCAGTACTTC. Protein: CASSPPFGNHYEQYF.

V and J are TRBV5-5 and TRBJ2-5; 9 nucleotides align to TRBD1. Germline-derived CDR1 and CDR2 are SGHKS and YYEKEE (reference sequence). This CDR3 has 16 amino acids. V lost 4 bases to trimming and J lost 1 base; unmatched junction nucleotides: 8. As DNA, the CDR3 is TGTGCCAGCAGCCCCCGGACAGGGGACACCCAAGAGACCCAGTACTTC. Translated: CASSPRTGDTQETQYF.